One sample yielded the 11 T cell receptor beta chains listed below, sequenced in a study of blood T cells in healthy people across ages. The second PCR ran 7 to 11 cycles with a sample-barcoded 5' primer and J-beta primers. TCRdb independently ran MiXCR on the 5' RACE reads; one entry per CDR3 protein. The sample records 800,000 or so distinct CDR3 sequences, 25% being singletons. These data were likewise used in another study, on T cells of mothers and their children.

Sequencing was performed on blood. Receptors originate from a boy aged 5-17 years in good health.

This chain connects TRBV4-3 to TRBJ2-1; 10 nucleotides match TRBD2. Per the germline V gene, CDR1 is LGHNA and CDR2 is YSLEER. This CDR3 is built from 18 residues. V gave up 1 base and J gave up 5 bases; unmatched junction bases: 11. CDR3 sequence: CASSQGTVAGGPNNEQFF. The CDR3, as DNA: TGCGCCAGCAGCCAAGGGACGGTAGCGGGGGGACCTAACAATGAGCAGTTCTTC.

This clonotype was observed a handful of times. Compared with germline, one end of the junction differs, possibly owing to a read error. CDR3 DNA: TGCAGCGTTTCAGGCCGATCAGGACCCCAAGGGACCCAGTACTTC. This gives the protein CSVSGRSGPQGTQYF. The J gene is TRBJ2-5, the V gene TRBV29-1; D remains unclear. CDR1 is SQVTM and CDR2 is ANQGSEA in the germline V gene. This CDR3 comprises 15 residues.

The chain uses TRBV11-2 and TRBJ2-5, with D perhaps TRBD2 (7 bases). Matching the DNA end better, TRBJ2-7 makes the J call doubtful. The CDR3 length is 15 residues. The germline V gene has CDR1 SGHAT and CDR2 FQNNGV. CDR3 amino acids: CASSLGEGGLYEQYF. CDR3 sequence (DNA): TGTGCCAGCAGCTTAGGGGAGGGGGGTCTATACGAGCAGTACTTC.

This clonotype was found a few times. This chain uses TRBV6-2 or TRBV6-3 with TRBJ2-7; the match to TRBD1 covers 10 bases. The CDR3 loop spans 15 amino acids. From germline, CDR1 is MNHEY and CDR2 SVGEGT. The V and J ends lost 5 bases and 4 bases, in that order; junction bases with no gene match: 8. CDR3 coding DNA: TGTGCCAGCAGTGGAGCCGGGACAGGGGTATACGAGCAGTACTTC. The encoded protein is CASSGAGTGVYEQYF.

This clonotype was counted a few times. The V and J genes are TRBV6-2 or TRBV6-3 and TRBJ2-7, with no clear D. The CDR3 extends over 15 amino acids. V dropped 6 bases and J dropped 3 bases, with 18 bases sitting between them. CDR1 is MNHEY and CDR2 is SVGEGT in the germline V gene. CDR3 nucleotides: TGTGCCAGCAGACCACCCGGGCACATAGTCTACGAGCAGTACTTC. It yields the protein CASRPPGHIVYEQYF.

V usage is TRBV5-1 and J usage is TRBJ2-5, with D unresolved. The DNA end is more similar to TRBJ2-1, so the J call may be wrong. The CDR3 is made up of 17 amino acids. Germline CDR1 is SGHRS and CDR2 is YFSETQ. This CDR3 reads CASSLALVPGLHNEQFF. The CDR3 DNA sequence: TGCGCCAGCAGCTTGGCTTTGGTGCCGGGTTTGCATAATGAGCAGTTCTTC.

The chain recombines TRBV20-1 with TRBJ2-5; the match to TRBD2 covers 7 bases. The end of the DNA fits TRBJ2-7 better, so the J call may be wrong. The CDR3 is 16 residues long. Per germline, CDR1 DFQATT and CDR2 SNEGSKA (reference sequence). The DNA of the CDR3 is TGCAGTGCTGTTCCACCTGGGACTACTTCAGCCTACGAGCAGTACTTC. Translated: CSAVPPGTTSAYEQYF.

A few counts support this clonotype. The rearrangement joins TRBV7-2 to TRBJ2-1, with 9 bases fitting TRBD1. The DNA end favors TRBJ2-7, so the J call may be wrong. Germline loops: CDR1 SGHTA, CDR2 FQGNSA. The CDR3 runs to 15 residues. CDR3: CASSRRDGTGYEQYF. CDR3 DNA: TGTGCCAGCAGCAGACGGGACGGGACAGGGTACGAGCAGTACTTC.

This chain links TRBV29-1 with TRBJ2-1; 7 positions agree with TRBD1. Trimming removed 4 bases from V and 10 bases from J; junction bases left unmatched: 7. The CDR3 totals 12 residues. Germline lookup yields CDR1 SQVTM and CDR2 ANQGSEA. CDR3 region: CSVGRGRGEQFF. CDR3 in DNA: TGCAGCGTTGGTAGGGGGCGCGGCGAGCAGTTCTTC.

This chain joins TRBV18 and TRBJ2-7; D gene uncertain. V was clipped by 3 bases and J by 3 bases, with 12 bases between them. CDR1 and CDR2 from the germline V gene are KGHSH and LQKENI. This CDR3 region has 14 residues. The CDR3: CASSPNIESYEQYF. The CDR3 DNA sequence: TGTGCCAGCTCACCTAATATCGAGAGCTACGAGCAGTACTTC.

In its sample, this clonotype was seen a few times. The chain joins TRBV5-1 to TRBJ2-3; 13 positions match TRBD2. The V gene's germline CDR1 is SGHRS and CDR2 YFSETQ. J lost 14 bases, V lost 3 bases, and 6 bases had no gene match. The CDR3 contains 13 residues. CDR3 loop: CASSSQTSGGPYF. The CDR3 DNA reads TGCGCCAGCAGCTCACAGACTAGCGGGGGGCCGTATTTT.